Here is one T cell receptor beta chain with its context. Antigen unknown. The data were taken from a study of T cells expressing NK-cell markers. Study-level information: TCR beta repertoires came from sorted CD3+CD56+NKG2C+, CD3+CD56+NKG2C- and CD3+CD56-NKG2C+ T cells. With respect to HCMV, most of the eight sequenced donors were seropositive, and one was seronegative.

The study's findings and limits: These clonotypes additionally ranked first within the CD3+CD56-NKG2C+ fraction of a few donors.

Germline loops: CDR1 SGHRS, CDR2 YFSETQ. The CDR3 has 14 amino acids. As the method of synthesis, 5'RACE template switching with UMIs yielded TCR beta cDNA. TCRdb re-called the 5' RACE reads and shows each CDR3 protein once, DNA omitted. Here the sample table reports just under 150,000 distinct CDR3 sequences. The material sequenced was blood T cells: a sorted CD56 or NKG2C T cell subset, CD4+ or CD8+ T cells, or bulk PBMC T cells (not recorded which). The V call is TRBV5-1, the J call TRBJ2-7; TCRdb lists TRBD2, though no DNA is available to test this call. This TCR was sampled from a young man in good health. CDR3 protein: CASRSGTSELEQYF.